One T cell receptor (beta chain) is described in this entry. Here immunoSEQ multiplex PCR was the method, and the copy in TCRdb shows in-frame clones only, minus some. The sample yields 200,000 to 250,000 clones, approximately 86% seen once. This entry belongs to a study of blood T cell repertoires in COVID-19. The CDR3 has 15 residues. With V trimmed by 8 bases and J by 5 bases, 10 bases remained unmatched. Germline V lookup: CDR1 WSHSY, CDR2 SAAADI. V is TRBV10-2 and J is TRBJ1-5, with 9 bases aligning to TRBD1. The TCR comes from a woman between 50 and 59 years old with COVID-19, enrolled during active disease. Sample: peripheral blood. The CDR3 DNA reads TGCGCCAGCTCTCCGGACAGGGGAGGTGATCAGCCCCAGCATTTT. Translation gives CASSPDRGGDQPQHF.